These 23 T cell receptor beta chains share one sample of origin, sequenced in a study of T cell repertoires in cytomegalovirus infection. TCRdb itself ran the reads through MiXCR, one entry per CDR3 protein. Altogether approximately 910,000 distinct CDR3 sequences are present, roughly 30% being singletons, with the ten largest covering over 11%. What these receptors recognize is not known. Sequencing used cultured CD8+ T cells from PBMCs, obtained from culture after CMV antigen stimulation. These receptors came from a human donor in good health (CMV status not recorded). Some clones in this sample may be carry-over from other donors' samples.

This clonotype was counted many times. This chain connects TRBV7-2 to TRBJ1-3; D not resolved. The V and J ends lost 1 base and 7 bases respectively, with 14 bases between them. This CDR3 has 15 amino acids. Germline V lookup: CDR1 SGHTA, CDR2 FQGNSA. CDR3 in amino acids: CASSLDPGGWNTIYF. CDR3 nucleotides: TGTGCCAGCAGCTTAGACCCGGGCGGGTGGAACACCATATATTTT.

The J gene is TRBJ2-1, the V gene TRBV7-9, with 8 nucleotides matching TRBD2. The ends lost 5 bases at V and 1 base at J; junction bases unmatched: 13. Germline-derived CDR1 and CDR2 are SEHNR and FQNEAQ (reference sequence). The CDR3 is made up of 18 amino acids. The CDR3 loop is CASSPARGVHQSYNEQFF. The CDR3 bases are TGTGCCAGCAGCCCGGCGCGGGGGGTTCATCAATCCTACAATGAGCAGTTCTTC.

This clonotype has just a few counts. CDR3 DNA sequence: TGTGCCAGCAGCCCACCATTGCCGCAGACGGGACGAACTGAAGCTTTCTTT. Encoded protein: CASSPPLPQTGRTEAFF. This sequence joins TRBV7-8 and TRBJ1-1; TRBD1 is a possible D gene (5 bases). Germline CDR1 reads SGHVS; CDR2 reads FQNEAQ. This CDR3 is built from 17 residues. V lost 5 bases to trimming and J lost 5 bases, with 24 bases between them.

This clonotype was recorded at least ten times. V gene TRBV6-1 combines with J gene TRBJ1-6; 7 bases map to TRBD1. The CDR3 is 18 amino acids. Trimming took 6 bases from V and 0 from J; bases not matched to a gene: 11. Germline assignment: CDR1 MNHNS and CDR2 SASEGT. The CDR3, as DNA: TGTGCCAGCAGAGCCTTGACAGGGTTCTACTCCTATAATTCACCCCTCCACTTT. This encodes CASRALTGFYSYNSPLHF.

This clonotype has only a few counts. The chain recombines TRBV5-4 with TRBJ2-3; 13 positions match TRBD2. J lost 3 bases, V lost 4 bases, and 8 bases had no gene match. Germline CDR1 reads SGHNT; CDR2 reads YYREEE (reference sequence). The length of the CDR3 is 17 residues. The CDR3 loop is CASSGGLAGRVTDTQYF. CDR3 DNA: TGTGCCAGCAGCGGGGGACTAGCGGGGAGGGTTACAGATACGCAGTATTTT.

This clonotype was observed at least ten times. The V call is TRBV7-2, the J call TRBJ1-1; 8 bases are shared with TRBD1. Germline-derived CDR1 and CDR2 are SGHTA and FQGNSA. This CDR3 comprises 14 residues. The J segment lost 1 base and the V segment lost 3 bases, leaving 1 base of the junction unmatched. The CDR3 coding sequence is TGTGCCAGCAGCTTGACAGGGGAGAACACTGAAGCTTTCTTT. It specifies CASSLTGENTEAFF. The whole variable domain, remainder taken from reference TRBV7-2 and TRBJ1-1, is GAGVSQSPSNKVTEKGKDVELRCDPISGHTALYWYRQSLGQGLEFLIYFQGNSAPDKSGLPSDRFSAERTGGSVSTLTIQRTQQEDSAVYLCASSLTGENTEAFFGQGTRLTVV.

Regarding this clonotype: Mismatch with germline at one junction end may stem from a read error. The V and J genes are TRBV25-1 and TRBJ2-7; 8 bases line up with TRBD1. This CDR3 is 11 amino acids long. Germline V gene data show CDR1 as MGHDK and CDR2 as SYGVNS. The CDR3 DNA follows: TGTGCCAGCAGTGATGGGAGGACAGGGACGTTC. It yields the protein CASSDGRTGTF.

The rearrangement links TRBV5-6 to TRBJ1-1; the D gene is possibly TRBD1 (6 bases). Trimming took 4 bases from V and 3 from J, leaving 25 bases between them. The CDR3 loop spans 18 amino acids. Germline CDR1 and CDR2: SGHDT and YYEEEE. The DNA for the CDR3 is TGTGCCAGCAGCCCAACCGGGACAAAATTCTTGGGGGACACTGAAGCTTTCTTT. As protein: CASSPTGTKFLGDTEAFF.

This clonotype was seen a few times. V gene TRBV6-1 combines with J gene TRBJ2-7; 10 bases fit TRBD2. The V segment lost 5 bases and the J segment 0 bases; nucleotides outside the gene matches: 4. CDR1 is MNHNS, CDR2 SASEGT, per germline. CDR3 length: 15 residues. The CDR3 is CASSSLAGASYEQYF. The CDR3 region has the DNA TGTGCCAGCAGTTCCCTAGCGGGGGCCTCCTACGAGCAGTACTTC.

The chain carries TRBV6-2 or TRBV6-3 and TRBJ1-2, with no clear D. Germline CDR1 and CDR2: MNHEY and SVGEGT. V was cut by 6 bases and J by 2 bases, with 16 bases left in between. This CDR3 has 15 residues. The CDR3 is CASSPLFGPNYGYTF. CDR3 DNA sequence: TGTGCCAGCAGCCCGCTTTTCGGTCCCAACTATGGCTACACCTTC.

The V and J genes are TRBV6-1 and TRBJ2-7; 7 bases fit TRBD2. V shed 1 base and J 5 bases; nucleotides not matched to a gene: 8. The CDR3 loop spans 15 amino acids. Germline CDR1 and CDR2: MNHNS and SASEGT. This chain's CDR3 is CASSEGWGLKDEQYF. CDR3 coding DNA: TGTGCCAGCAGTGAAGGTTGGGGACTAAAGGACGAGCAGTACTTC.

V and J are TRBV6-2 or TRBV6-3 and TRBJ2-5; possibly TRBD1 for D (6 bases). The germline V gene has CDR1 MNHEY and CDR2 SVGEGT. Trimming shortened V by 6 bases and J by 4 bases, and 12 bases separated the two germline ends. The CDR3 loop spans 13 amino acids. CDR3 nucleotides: TGTGCCAGCAGCCAAAGGACAGCAGAGACCCAGTACTTC. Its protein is CASSQRTAETQYF.

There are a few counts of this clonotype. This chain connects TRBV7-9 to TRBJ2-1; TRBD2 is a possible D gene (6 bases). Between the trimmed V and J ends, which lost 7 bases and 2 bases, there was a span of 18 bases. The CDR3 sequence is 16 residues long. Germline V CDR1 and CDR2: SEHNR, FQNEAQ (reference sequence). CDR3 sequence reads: CASILDGTSPYNEQFF. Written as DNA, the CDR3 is TGTGCCAGCATTCTCGACGGGACTTCACCCTACAATGAGCAGTTCTTC.

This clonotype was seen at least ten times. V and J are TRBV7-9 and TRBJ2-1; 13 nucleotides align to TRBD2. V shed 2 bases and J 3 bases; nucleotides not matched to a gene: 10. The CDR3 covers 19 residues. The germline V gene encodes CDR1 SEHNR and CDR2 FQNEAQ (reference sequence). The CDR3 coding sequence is TGTGCCAGCAGCTTAAATACCATGACTAGCGGGGGGCACTACAATGAGCAGTTCTTC. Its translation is CASSLNTMTSGGHYNEQFF. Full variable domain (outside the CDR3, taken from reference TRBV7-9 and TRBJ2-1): DTGVSQNPRHKITKRGQNVTFRCDPISEHNRLYWYRQTLGQGPEFLTYFQNEAQLEKSRLLSDRFSAERPKGSFSTLEIQRTEQGDSAMYLCASSLNTMTSGGHYNEQFFGPGTRLTVL.

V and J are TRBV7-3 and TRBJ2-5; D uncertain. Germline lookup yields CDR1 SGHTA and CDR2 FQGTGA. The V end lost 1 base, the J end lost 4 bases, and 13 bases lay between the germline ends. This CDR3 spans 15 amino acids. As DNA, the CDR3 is TGTGCCAGCAGCTTAATCCGGGCAAGGAGAGAGACCCAGTACTTC. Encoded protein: CASSLIRARRETQYF.

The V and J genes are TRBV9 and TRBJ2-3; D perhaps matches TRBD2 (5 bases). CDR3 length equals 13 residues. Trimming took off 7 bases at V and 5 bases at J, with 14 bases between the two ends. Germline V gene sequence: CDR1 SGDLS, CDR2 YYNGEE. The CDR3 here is CASSERGRDTQYF. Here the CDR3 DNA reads TGTGCCAGCTCCGAGAGAGGGAGAGATACGCAGTATTTT. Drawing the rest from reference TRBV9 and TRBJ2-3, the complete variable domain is DSGVTQTPKHLITATGQRVTLRCSPRSGDLSVYWYQQSLDQGLQFLIQYYNGEERAKGNILERFSAQQFPDLHSELNLSSLELGDSALYFCASSERGRDTQYFGPGTRLTVL.

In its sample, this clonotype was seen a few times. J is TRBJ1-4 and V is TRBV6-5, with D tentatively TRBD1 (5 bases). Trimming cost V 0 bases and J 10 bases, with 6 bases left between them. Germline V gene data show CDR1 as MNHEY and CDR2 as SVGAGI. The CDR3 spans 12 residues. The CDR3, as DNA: TGTGCCAGCAGTTACTCGGGGGGAAAACTGTTTTTT. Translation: CASSYSGGKLFF.

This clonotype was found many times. Here the CDR3 reads CASSFSTMERSYEQYF. The CDR3 DNA is TGTGCCAGCAGTTTTAGTACGATGGAAAGGTCCTACGAGCAGTACTTC. The genes are TRBV12-3 or TRBV12-4 and TRBJ2-7; D ambiguous. The CDR3 sequence is 16 residues long. Trimming removed 3 bases from V and 1 base from J, with 16 bases in between.

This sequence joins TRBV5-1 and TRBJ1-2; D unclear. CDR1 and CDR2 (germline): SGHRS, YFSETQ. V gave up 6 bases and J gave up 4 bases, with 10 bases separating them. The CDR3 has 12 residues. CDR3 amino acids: CASNGGIYGYTF. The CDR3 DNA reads TGCGCCAGCAACGGAGGGATCTATGGCTACACCTTC.

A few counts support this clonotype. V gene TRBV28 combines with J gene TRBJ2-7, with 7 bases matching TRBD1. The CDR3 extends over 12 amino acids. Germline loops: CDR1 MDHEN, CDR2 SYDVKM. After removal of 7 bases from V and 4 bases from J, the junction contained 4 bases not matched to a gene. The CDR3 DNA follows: TGTGCCAGCACCAAGACAGGGTACGAGCAGTACGTC. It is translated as CASTKTGYEQYV.

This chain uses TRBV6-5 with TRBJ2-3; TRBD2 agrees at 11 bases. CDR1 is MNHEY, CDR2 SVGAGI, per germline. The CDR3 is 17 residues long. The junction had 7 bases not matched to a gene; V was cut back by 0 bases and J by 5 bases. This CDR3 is CASSYSMYLAGGDTQYF. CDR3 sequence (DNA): TGTGCCAGCAGTTACTCGATGTACCTAGCGGGGGGAGATACGCAGTATTTT.

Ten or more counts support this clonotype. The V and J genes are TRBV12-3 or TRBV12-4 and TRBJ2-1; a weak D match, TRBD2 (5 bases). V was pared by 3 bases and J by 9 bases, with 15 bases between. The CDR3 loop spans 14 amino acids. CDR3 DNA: TGTGCCAGCAGTTTCCCGGGGAGAGCGGCTGAGCAGTTCTTC. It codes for CASSFPGRAAEQFF.

This CDR3 is CASSLAGGGSSAEAFF. The CDR3 DNA sequence: TGTGCCAGCAGCTTAGCGGGGGGGGGGTCGAGTGCTGAAGCTTTCTTT. The V gene is TRBV7-6, the J gene TRBJ1-1; maybe TRBD1 (5 bases). The CDR3 runs to 16 residues. Germline values: CDR1 SGHVS, CDR2 FNYEAQ. Trimming took 0 bases from V and 6 from J, leaving 17 bases between them.